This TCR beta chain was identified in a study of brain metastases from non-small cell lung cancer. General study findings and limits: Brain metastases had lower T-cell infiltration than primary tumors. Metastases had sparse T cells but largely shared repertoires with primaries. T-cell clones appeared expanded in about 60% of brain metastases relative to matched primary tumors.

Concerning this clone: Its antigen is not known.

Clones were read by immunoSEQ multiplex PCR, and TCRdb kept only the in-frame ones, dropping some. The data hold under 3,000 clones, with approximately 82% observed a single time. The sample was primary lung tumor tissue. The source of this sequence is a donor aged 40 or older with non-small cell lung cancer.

CDR3 residues: CASSPEGRKIEAFF. The CDR3 DNA reads TGCGCCAGCAGCCCGGAGGGGAGAAAAATTGAAGCTTTCTTT. The J gene is TRBJ1-1, the V gene TRBV5-1; perhaps TRBD1 as D (5 bases). Looked up from germline, CDR1 is SGHRS and CDR2 is YFSETQ. This CDR3 is built from 14 residues. Trimming stripped 4 bases from V and 7 bases from J, with 17 bases between.